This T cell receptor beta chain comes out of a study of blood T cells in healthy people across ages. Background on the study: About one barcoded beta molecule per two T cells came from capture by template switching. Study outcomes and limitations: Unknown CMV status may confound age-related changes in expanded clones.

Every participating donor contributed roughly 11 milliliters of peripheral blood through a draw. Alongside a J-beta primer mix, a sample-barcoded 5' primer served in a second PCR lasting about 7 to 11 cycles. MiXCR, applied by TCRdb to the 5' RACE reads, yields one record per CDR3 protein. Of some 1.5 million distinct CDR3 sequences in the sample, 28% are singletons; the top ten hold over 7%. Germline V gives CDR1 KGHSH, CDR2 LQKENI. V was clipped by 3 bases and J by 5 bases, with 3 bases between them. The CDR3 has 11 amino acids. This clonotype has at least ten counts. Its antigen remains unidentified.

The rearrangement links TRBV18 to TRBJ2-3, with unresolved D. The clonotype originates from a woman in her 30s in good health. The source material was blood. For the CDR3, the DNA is TGTGCCAGCTCACCGAAAGATACGCAGTATTTT. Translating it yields CASSPKDTQYF.